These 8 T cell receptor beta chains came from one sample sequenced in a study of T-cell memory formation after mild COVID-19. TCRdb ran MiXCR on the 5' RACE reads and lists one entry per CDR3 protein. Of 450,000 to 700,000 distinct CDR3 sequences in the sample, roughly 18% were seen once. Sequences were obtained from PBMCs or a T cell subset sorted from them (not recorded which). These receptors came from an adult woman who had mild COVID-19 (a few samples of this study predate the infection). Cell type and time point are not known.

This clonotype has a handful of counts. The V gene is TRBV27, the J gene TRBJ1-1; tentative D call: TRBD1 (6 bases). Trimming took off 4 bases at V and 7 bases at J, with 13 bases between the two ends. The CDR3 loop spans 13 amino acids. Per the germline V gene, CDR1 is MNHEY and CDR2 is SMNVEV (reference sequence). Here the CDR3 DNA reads TGTGCCAGCAGTTCGGGGGCCTCACTTGAAGCTTTCTTT. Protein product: CASSSGASLEAFF.

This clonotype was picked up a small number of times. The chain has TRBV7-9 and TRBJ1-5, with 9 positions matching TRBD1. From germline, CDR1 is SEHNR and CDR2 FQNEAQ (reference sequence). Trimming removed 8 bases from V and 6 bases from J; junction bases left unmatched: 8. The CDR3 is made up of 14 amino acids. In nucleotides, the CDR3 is TGTGCCAGCGGAAACACAGGGGGCCTTCAGCCCCAGCATTTT. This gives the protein CASGNTGGLQPQHF.

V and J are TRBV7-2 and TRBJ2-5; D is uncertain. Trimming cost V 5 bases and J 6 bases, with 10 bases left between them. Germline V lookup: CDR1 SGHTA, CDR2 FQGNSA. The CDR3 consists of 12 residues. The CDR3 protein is CASSPTDQTQYF. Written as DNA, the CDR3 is TGTGCCAGCAGCCCTACGGACCAGACCCAGTACTTC.

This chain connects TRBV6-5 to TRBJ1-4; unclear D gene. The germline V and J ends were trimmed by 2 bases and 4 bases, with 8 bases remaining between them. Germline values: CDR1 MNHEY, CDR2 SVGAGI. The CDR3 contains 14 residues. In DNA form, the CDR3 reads TGTGCCAGCAGTTACATGAGCGGTAATGAAAAACTGTTTTTT. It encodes CASSYMSGNEKLFF.

The CDR3 nucleotides read TGTGCCAGCAGCGGGAAAAGCTCCTACGAGCAGTACTTC. Its protein is CASSGKSSYEQYF. The V gene is TRBV6-2 or TRBV6-3, the J gene TRBJ2-7; D is perhaps TRBD2 (5 bases). Trimming shortened V by 6 bases and J by 0 bases, and 9 bases separated the two germline ends. The V gene's germline CDR1 is MNHEY and CDR2 SVGEGT. This CDR3 comprises 13 residues.

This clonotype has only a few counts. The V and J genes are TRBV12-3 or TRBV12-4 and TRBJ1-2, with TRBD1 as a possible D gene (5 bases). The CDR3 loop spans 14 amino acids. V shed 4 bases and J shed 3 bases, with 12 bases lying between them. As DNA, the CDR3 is TGTGCCAGCAGTTCAAGCAGGGAGGACTATGGCTACACCTTC. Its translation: CASSSSREDYGYTF.

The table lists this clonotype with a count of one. CDR3 bases: TGTGCCAGCAGTTACGGCCGGGGGGGCCAAAGAGAGACCCAGTACTTC. Translating gives CASSYGRGGQRETQYF. The chain couples TRBV6-5 to TRBJ2-5, with 8 bases aligning to TRBD2. CDR1 and CDR2 from the germline V gene are MNHEY and SVGAGI. J gave up 4 bases and V 2 bases, and 9 bases lay outside the gene matches. The CDR3 length is 16 residues.

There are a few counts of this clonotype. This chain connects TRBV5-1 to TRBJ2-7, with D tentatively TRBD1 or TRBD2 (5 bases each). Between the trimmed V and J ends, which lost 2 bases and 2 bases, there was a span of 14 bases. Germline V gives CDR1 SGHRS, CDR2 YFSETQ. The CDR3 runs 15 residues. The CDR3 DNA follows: TGCGCCAGCAGCTTTGGGGACCTCCCGGCCTACGAGCAGTACTTC. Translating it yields CASSFGDLPAYEQYF.